These 8 T cell receptor beta chains were all obtained from the same sample, sequenced in a study of T cell responses to AZD1222 COVID-19 vaccine. The table came from immunoSEQ multiplex PCR; TCRdb's copy has only in-frame clones and leaves some out. The sample holds about 130,000 clones, just under 95% seen once. Material: peripheral blood, obtained 28 days after the second AZD1222 dose. The receptors originated from an adult who received the AZD1222 COVID-19 vaccine.

The V call is TRBV28, the J call TRBJ2-7; D is possibly TRBD2 (5 bases). This CDR3 spans 15 amino acids. Germline CDR1 and CDR2: MDHEN and SYDVKM. Trimming stripped 5 bases from V and 5 bases from J, with 19 bases between. As DNA, the CDR3 is TGTGCCAGCAGTCCTCTGGTTGCGGGTCTCGACGAGCAGTACTTC. Amino acids: CASSPLVAGLDEQYF.

The chain joins TRBV5-1 to TRBJ2-7, with 8 bases matching TRBD1. Trimming cost V 1 base and J 7 bases; bases outside gene matches: 7. This CDR3 contains 14 residues. The germline V gene has CDR1 SGHRS and CDR2 YFSETQ. The CDR3 loop is CASSLNGQGTEQYF. The CDR3 DNA reads TGCGCCAGCAGCTTGAATGGACAGGGAACTGAGCAGTACTTC.

The V gene is TRBV19, the J gene TRBJ2-2, with TRBD2 matching over 11 bases. Germline V gives CDR1 LNHDA, CDR2 SQIVND (reference sequence). The CDR3 consists of 14 residues. The trim removed 5 bases at V and 4 bases at J, leaving 0 bases unmatched. CDR3 DNA: TGTGCCAGTAGTGGACTAGCGGGCACCGGGGAGCTGTTTTTT. Amino acids: CASSGLAGTGELFF.

The chain joins TRBV28 to TRBJ1-4, with TRBD1 matching 7 bases. The CDR3 totals 13 residues. CDR1 is MDHEN and CDR2 is SYDVKM in the germline V gene. Germline trimming cut 7 bases from V and 10 bases from J; bases unmatched to any gene: 9. The CDR3 coding sequence is TGTGCCAGCATTGGGACAGCGAGCGGAAAACTGTTTTTT. This translates into CASIGTASGKLFF.

V and J are TRBV6-2 or TRBV6-3 and TRBJ2-3; weak D call: TRBD1 (5 bases). This CDR3 has 16 residues. The ends were cut back, 5 bases at V and 3 bases at J, with 18 bases in the middle. Germline V gives CDR1 MNHEY, CDR2 SVGEGT. The CDR3 DNA is TGTGCCAGCAGTAACATCCGGATACAGGTTACAGATACGCAGTATTTT. Residues: CASSNIRIQVTDTQYF.

This clone was seen just once. The J gene is TRBJ1-4, the V gene TRBV29-1; possibly TRBD1 for D (5 bases). Germline CDR1 is SQVTM and CDR2 is ANQGSEA. The CDR3 covers 12 residues. Trimming cost V 4 bases and J 3 bases, with 6 bases left between them. The CDR3 is CSVGQPNEKLFF. CDR3 nucleotides: TGCAGCGTTGGACAGCCTAATGAAAAACTGTTTTTT. Full variable domain (missing parts from reference TRBV29-1 and TRBJ1-4): SAVISQKPSRDICQRGTSLTIQCQVDSQVTMMFWYRQQPGQSLTLIATANQGSEATYESGFVIDKFPISRPNLTFSTLTVSNMSPEDSSIYLCSVGQPNEKLFFGSGTQLSVL.

V usage is TRBV7-9 and J usage is TRBJ2-7; TRBD2 agrees at 9 bases. Germline lookup yields CDR1 SEHNR and CDR2 FQNEAQ (reference sequence). V was pared by 5 bases and J by 3 bases, with 8 bases of the junction left unmatched. The CDR3 extends over 15 amino acids. The CDR3 loop is CASSLRLAGSYEQYF. The DNA for the CDR3 is TGTGCCAGCAGCCTCCGGCTAGCGGGAAGCTACGAGCAGTACTTC.

The V and J genes are TRBV18 and TRBJ1-1, with D unresolved. This CDR3 spans 13 amino acids. V shed 3 bases and J shed 3 bases, with 8 bases lying between them. In germline, CDR1 is KGHSH, CDR2 LQKENI. CDR3 sequence: CASSPGSYTEAFF. CDR3 nucleotide sequence: TGTGCCAGCTCACCCGGGTCCTACACTGAAGCTTTCTTT.